This TCR beta chain was identified in a study of human T cells and chemical hapten exposure. Whole-study findings and limits: Positively correlated with patch test score were the counts of PT1 expanded TCRs. Expanded TCRs were compared with controls, and the expanded TCRs formed significantly more large CDR3 similarity clusters.

The time point here: pre-sensitization, week 0. Sample treatment: therapeutic diphenylcyclopropenone sensitization with weekly scalp DPC. The library labeled individual cDNA molecules by adding unique molecular identifiers to them. Each CDR3 protein is one row after TCRdb ran MiXCR on the RACE reads. The sample has more than 300,000 distinct CDR3 sequences, roughly 4.6% seen once. This clonotype was picked up many times. The antigen is not known. This CDR3 has 15 residues. Germline CDR1 SGHTA, CDR2 FQGNSA. Trimming took 0 bases from V and 10 from J, leaving 16 bases between them. This clonotype was obtained from a woman aged 45-65 years with alopecia areata. Some clones in this sample may be carry-over from other donors' samples. Source: whole blood, taken in connection with sensitization to the hapten diphenylcyclopropenone (DPC). V is TRBV7-2 and J is TRBJ2-1; weak D call: TRBD2 (6 bases). CDR3 coding DNA: TGTGCCAGCAGCTTAGCGCGGGGACCCACCCGCGAGCAGTTCTTC. Translated, it gives CASSLARGPTREQFF.